Sequencing of this T cell receptor beta chain was carried out in a study of blood T cell repertoires in COVID-19. Study information: Specimens from acute and convalescent COVID-19 originated in the United States, Italy and Spain.

As handled by the study authors: Using reference gene primer amplification, nucleated cell counts were estimated. Assay: immunoSEQ multiplex PCR; the TCRdb copy retains only in-frame clones and omits some. V, J and clone size are taken as reported in that table, and D and trimming were inferred from the DNA itself. Altogether about 270,000 clones are present, roughly 90% being singletons, with the ten largest covering approximately 12%. The CDR3 runs 16 residues. The V gene lost 2 bases and the J gene lost 4 bases, with 16 bases spanning the gap. Germline CDR1 is WNHNN and CDR2 is SYGVQD (reference sequence).

The receptor comes from a woman in her twenties or thirties with COVID-19, enrolled during active disease. Sequenced material: peripheral blood. The V call is TRBV10-1, the J call TRBJ2-3, with a tentative D call TRBD2 (6 bases). The DNA of the CDR3 is TGCGCCAGCAGTGAGGGGAGGCGGGGAATCGCAGATACGCAGTATTTT. Protein sequence: CASSEGRRGIADTQYF.